One sample yielded the 17 T cell receptor beta chains listed below, sequenced in a study of shared clonotypes between healthy human individuals. Assay: immunoSEQ multiplex PCR; the TCRdb copy retains only in-frame clones and omits some. The repertoire holds 600,000 to 800,000 clones, over 55% seen once, with about 1.8% in the top ten. The sequencing input was memory CD4+ T cells sorted from blood. Subset here: CD45RA-negative fraction. These receptors were obtained from a woman in her thirties in good health.

The V and J genes are TRBV6-6 and TRBJ2-2; TRBD2 might be the D (5 bases). This CDR3 has 13 residues. The germline V gene encodes CDR1 MNHNY and CDR2 SVGAGI (reference sequence). V shed 5 bases and J shed 8 bases, with 12 bases lying between them. The CDR3 protein is CASSVLVTGELFF. The CDR3 nucleotides are TGTGCCAGCAGTGTACTAGTAACAGGGGAGCTGTTTTTT.

The rearrangement uses TRBV5-4 and TRBJ2-4, with 9 bases matching TRBD2. V was pared by 1 base and J by 8 bases, with 7 bases of the junction left unmatched. Germline values: CDR1 SGHNT, CDR2 YYREEE (reference sequence). The CDR3 spans 15 residues. The CDR3 nucleotides are TGTGCCAGCAGCTTGAGCGGCGGCGGGGGGGACATTCAGTACTTC. As protein: CASSLSGGGGDIQYF.

A word on this clone: With a much larger clone just one base away, this may be a read error. The chain is built from TRBV11-3 and TRBJ2-7; tentative D call: TRBD2 (5 bases). Germline V gene sequence: CDR1 SGHNT, CDR2 YENEEA. The CDR3 consists of 14 residues. Trimming took off 6 bases at V and 0 bases at J, with 12 bases between the two ends. The CDR3 nucleotides read TGTGCCAGCAGTTACCAGAGGGACTCCTACGAGCAGTACTTC. Protein sequence: CASSYQRDSYEQYF.

Details on this clone: Other DNA sequences within the sample encode an identical CDR3. The rearrangement joins TRBV30 to TRBJ2-1; TRBD1 aligns across 9 bases. Unmatched junction bases numbered 6, after V lost 5 bases and J lost 4 bases. Looked up from germline, CDR1 is GTSNPN and CDR2 is SVGIG (reference sequence). The CDR3 loop spans 14 amino acids. The CDR3: CAWSGQGRYNEQFF. The CDR3 DNA follows: TGTGCCTGGTCGGGACAGGGCCGGTACAATGAGCAGTTCTTC.

This chain uses TRBV7-6 with TRBJ2-2, with a tentative D call TRBD1 (6 bases). Trimming cost V 4 bases and J 5 bases, with 14 bases left between them. CDR3 length: 15 amino acids. Germline V gene lookup returns CDR1 SGHVS and CDR2 FNYEAQ. The CDR3 here is CASSSGQIETGELFF. CDR3 bases: TGTGCCAGCAGCTCCGGACAGATTGAAACCGGGGAGCTGTTTTTT. The complete variable domain, with remaining parts taken from reference TRBV7-6 and TRBJ2-2, reads GAGVSQSPRYKVTKRGQDVALRCDPISGHVSLYWYRQALGQGPEFLTYFNYEAQQDKSGLPNDRFSAERPEGSISTLTIQRTEQRDSAMYRCASSSGQIETGELFFGEGSRLTVL.

The V gene is TRBV28, the J gene TRBJ1-4; D is possibly TRBD1 (5 bases). The V end was cut by 4 bases, the J end by 4 bases, with 22 bases between. This CDR3 is 18 amino acids long. Germline V gene data show CDR1 as MDHEN and CDR2 as SYDVKM. The CDR3 DNA follows: TGTGCCAGCAGTTCGTATGCAATTAGGCAGGGCGATAATGAAAAACTGTTTTTT. Residues: CASSSYAIRQGDNEKLFF.

The chain combines TRBV27 with TRBJ1-5; D might be TRBD1 (6 bases). The V end was cut by 4 bases, the J end by 11 bases, with 12 bases between. The CDR3 runs to 12 residues. Germline V gives CDR1 MNHEY, CDR2 SMNVEV (reference sequence). The CDR3 loop reads CASSSSGDTQHF. CDR3 coding DNA: TGTGCCAGCAGTTCCTCAGGGGACACCCAGCATTTT.

The V and J genes are TRBV5-4 and TRBJ2-5; D is perhaps TRBD2 (6 bases). The CDR3 consists of 15 residues. CDR1 and CDR2 from the germline V gene are SGHNT and YYREEE (reference sequence). V lost 4 bases and J 5 bases, leaving 18 bases between the germline ends. Written as DNA, the CDR3 is TGTGCCAGCAGCCCCCTGTTATCAGCGGGCGAGACCCAGTACTTC. Translation: CASSPLLSAGETQYF. Variable domain in full (rest from reference TRBV5-4 and TRBJ2-5): ETGVTQSPTHLIKTRGQQVTLRCSSQSGHNTVSWYQQALGQGPQFIFQYYREEENGRGNFPPRFSGLQFPNYSSELNVNALELDDSALYLCASSPLLSAGETQYFGPGTRLLVL.

The chain combines TRBV5-5 with TRBJ1-1, with D unresolved. The germline V gene encodes CDR1 SGHKS and CDR2 YYEKEE (reference sequence). The CDR3 has 13 residues. The V gene lost 4 bases and the J gene lost 10 bases, with 17 bases spanning the gap. Written as DNA, the CDR3 is TGTGCCAGCAGCGGACGGGCTCTCGTTCGAGCTTTCTTT. It specifies CASSGRALVRAFF. Variable domain in full (rest from reference TRBV5-5 and TRBJ1-1): DAGVTQSPTHLIKTRGQQVTLRCSPISGHKSVSWYQQVLGQGPQFIFQYYEKEERGRGNFPDRFSARQFPNYSSELNVNALLLGDSALYLCASSGRALVRAFFGQGTRLTVV.

The gene calls are TRBV9 and TRBJ1-2, with a possible D match to TRBD1 (6 bases). Looked up from germline, CDR1 is SGDLS and CDR2 is YYNGEE. Trimming stripped 4 bases from V and 8 bases from J, with 24 bases between. The CDR3 length is 16 residues. The CDR3 DNA reads TGTGCCAGCAGCCCCCGGGGGGCGGGAGGGGAAGGAGGCTACACCTTC. Translation: CASSPRGAGGEGGYTF.

The rearrangement joins TRBV7-9 to TRBJ1-1; D not certain. The germline gives CDR1 SEHNR, CDR2 FQNEAQ (reference sequence). Trimming pared 1 base from V and 6 bases from J, leaving 9 bases between. The CDR3 is 13 residues long. CDR3 coding DNA: TGTGCCAGCAGCTTAGGGGCCCGGGCTGAAGCTTTCTTT. It specifies CASSLGARAEAFF.

With regard to this clone: It is likely a read error, because the conserved phenylalanine at the end of the CDR3 is missing. No DNA is shown, since the ends of the CDR3 on it are uncertain; the CDR3 is the one TCRdb lists. The V and J genes are TRBV7-9 and TRBJ1-1; whether TRBD1, the table's D call, matches the DNA was not checked. Per germline, CDR1 SEHNR and CDR2 FQNEAQ (reference sequence). The CDR3 has 12 amino acids, counting both end residues. CDR3 sequence reads: CASSSPPLTGPV.

On this clone itself: The identical CDR3 is also encoded by other nucleotide sequences in the sample. This chain connects TRBV28 to TRBJ2-7; no firm D call. Germline V CDR1 and CDR2: MDHEN, SYDVKM. This CDR3 contains 13 residues. V gave up 5 bases and J gave up 0 bases, with 8 bases separating them. Written as DNA, the CDR3 is TGTGCCAGCAGTCGGACGTACTCCTACGAGCAGTACTTC. It is translated as CASSRTYSYEQYF.

V gene TRBV28 combines with J gene TRBJ2-5, with unresolved D. The CDR3 is made up of 13 amino acids. Germline V gene lookup returns CDR1 MDHEN and CDR2 SYDVKM. Trimming cost V 6 bases and J 2 bases, with 10 bases left between them. As DNA, the CDR3 is TGTGCCAGCAGCTTCTCCCCACAAGAGACCCAGTACTTC. This codes for CASSFSPQETQYF.

The chain carries TRBV5-1 and TRBJ2-1; tentative D call: TRBD2 (6 bases). CDR3 size: 14 residues. Trimming left V 2 bases short and J 7 bases short, with 13 bases between. The germline gives CDR1 SGHRS, CDR2 YFSETQ. CDR3 coding DNA: TGCGCCAGCAGCTTCGCTAGCGAGGGTAATGAGCAGTTCTTC. Protein: CASSFASEGNEQFF.

The J gene is TRBJ2-5, the V gene TRBV28, with TRBD1 identical over 7 bases. CDR1 is MDHEN, CDR2 SYDVKM, per germline. V lost 6 bases and J lost 3; bases outside the gene matches: 10. The CDR3 runs to 15 residues. CDR3 region: CASSETGTAKETQYF. CDR3 DNA sequence: TGTGCCAGCAGCGAAACCGGGACAGCGAAAGAGACCCAGTACTTC.

This clone appeared a single time. This sequence joins TRBV7-2 and TRBJ2-5, with TRBD2 identical over 8 bases. The J call may be in error: the DNA end matches TRBJ2-7 better. This CDR3 has 16 residues. CDR1 and CDR2 from the germline V gene are SGHTA and FQGNSA. This CDR3 is CASTPRVGTRDYEQYF. The CDR3 DNA sequence: TGTGCCAGCACCCCTAGGGTCGGGACTAGGGATTACGAGCAGTACTTC.